Presented here are 20 T cell receptor beta chains from one specimen sequenced in a study of T cell changes during pregnancy in multiple sclerosis. Some clones are missing from TCRdb's copy, which holds only in-frame ones; the method was immunoSEQ multiplex PCR. The sample has 40,000 to 50,000 clones, more than 85% seen once. This material consisted of CD8+ T cells from peripheral blood mononuclear cells, taken in the third trimester of pregnancy. The receptors here all came from a female donor with multiple sclerosis, enrolled in a pregnancy study.

The V call is TRBV27, the J call TRBJ2-5; no definite D call. Germline V gene data show CDR1 as MNHEY and CDR2 as SMNVEV (reference sequence). This CDR3 has 13 residues. V shed 0 bases and J shed 1 base, with 3 bases lying between them. This CDR3 reads CASSLSLQETQYF. Written as DNA, the CDR3 is TGTGCCAGCAGTTTATCCCTCCAAGAGACCCAGTACTTC.

The genes are TRBV4-1 and TRBJ2-3, with 9 bases aligning to TRBD2. After removal of 4 bases from V and 5 bases from J, the junction contained 7 bases not matched to a gene. In germline, CDR1 is MGHRA, CDR2 YSYEKL. The CDR3 spans 15 residues. The CDR3 DNA sequence: TGCGCCAGCAGCCGGTTAGCGGGAGAGGGAGATACGCAGTATTTT. Translated: CASSRLAGEGDTQYF.

The J gene is TRBJ1-1, the V gene TRBV27, with D possibly being TRBD1 (5 bases). Trimming removed 5 bases from V and 1 base from J, with 14 bases in between. Per the germline V gene, CDR1 is MNHEY and CDR2 is SMNVEV (reference sequence). The CDR3 consists of 15 residues. CDR3 region: CASSPAGRANTEAFF. CDR3 nucleotides: TGTGCCAGCAGTCCCGCCGGCAGGGCGAACACTGAAGCTTTCTTT.

The genes are TRBV19 and TRBJ1-5; 8 nucleotides match TRBD1. Germline V CDR1 and CDR2: LNHDA, SQIVND (reference sequence). There are 13 residues in the CDR3. Trimming at V came to 9 bases and at J to 4 bases, leaving 5 bases not matched to a gene. The CDR3 DNA sequence: TGTGCCAGCCACGACAGGGGAAATCAGCCCCAGCATTTT. Encoded protein: CASHDRGNQPQHF.

The CDR3 protein is CASTPLNTGELFF. CDR3 DNA sequence: TGTGCCAGCACCCCTTTGAACACCGGGGAGCTGTTTTTT. This chain links TRBV13 with TRBJ2-2; no reliable D call. The CDR3 extends over 13 amino acids. Trimming stripped 7 bases from V and 1 base from J, with 7 bases between. Germline CDR1 and CDR2: PRHDT and FYEKMQ (reference sequence).

The chain employs TRBV10-3 and TRBJ2-2; 10 nucleotides match TRBD1. CDR1 and CDR2 from the germline V gene are ENHRY and SYGVKD. CDR3 size: 16 residues. The ends lost 6 bases at V and 4 bases at J; junction bases unmatched: 8. Here the CDR3 reads CAIRSGQGEVTGELFF. The CDR3 DNA reads TGTGCCATCAGATCAGGACAGGGGGAAGTCACCGGGGAGCTGTTTTTT.

The gene calls are TRBV15 and TRBJ1-1; D is perhaps TRBD1 (5 bases). The CDR3 runs to 14 residues. Germline CDR1 is LNHNV and CDR2 is YYDKDF (reference sequence). The ends were cut back, 4 bases at V and 2 bases at J, with 11 bases in the middle. This CDR3 reads CATSIHRSNTEAFF. Here the CDR3 DNA reads TGTGCCACCAGCATTCACAGGAGTAACACTGAAGCTTTCTTT.

J is TRBJ2-3 and V is TRBV29-1; weak D call: TRBD1 (6 bases). From germline, CDR1 is SQVTM and CDR2 ANQGSEA. Deletions cut 0 bases from V and 3 bases from J, with 16 bases between. This CDR3 has 16 amino acids. In DNA, the CDR3 is TGCAGCGTTGAAGATGAAGTTCGGCAGGGGACAGATACGCAGTATTTT. Translating gives CSVEDEVRQGTDTQYF.

The V gene is TRBV4-2, the J gene TRBJ2-7; 8 bases are a match to TRBD2. CDR1 is LGHNA and CDR2 is YNFKEQ in the germline V gene. The V gene end was trimmed by 2 bases and the J gene end by 2 bases; junction bases not matched to a gene: 5. The CDR3 is 15 amino acids. In DNA form, the CDR3 reads TGTGCCAGCAGCCAATTTCTAGCGGGCGCCTACGAGCAGTACTTC. Its translation is CASSQFLAGAYEQYF.

This clone was found once. The chain links TRBV11-2 to TRBJ2-2, with D unresolved. Germline V lookup: CDR1 SGHAT, CDR2 FQNNGV. V lost 1 base to trimming and J lost 4 bases, with 13 bases between them. This CDR3 contains 16 residues. CDR3 loop: CASSLVFRGGTGELFF. CDR3 sequence (DNA): TGTGCCAGCAGCTTAGTCTTCAGAGGTGGCACCGGGGAGCTGTTTTTT.

The CDR3 DNA sequence: TGTGCCAGCAGCTCAAGACTAGCGGGAGGTTACAATGAGCAGTTCTTC. Translation gives CASSSRLAGGYNEQFF. The V and J genes are TRBV5-6 and TRBJ2-1, with 13 bases lining up with TRBD2. This CDR3 region has 16 residues. V shed 3 bases and J 4 bases; nucleotides not matched to a gene: 4. CDR1 and CDR2 (germline): SGHDT, YYEEEE. The full variable domain, completed using reference TRBV5-6 and TRBJ2-1, is DAGVTQSPTHLIKTRGQQVTLRCSPKSGHDTVSWYQQALGQGPQFIFQYYEEEERQRGNFPDRFSGHQFPNYSSELNVNALLLGDSALYLCASSSRLAGGYNEQFFGPGTRLTVL.

The CDR3 nucleotides read TGTGCCAGCAGCTTAATCCGACAGCCTACTGAAGCTTTCTTT. Residues: CASSLIRQPTEAFF. The V call is TRBV7-9, the J call TRBJ1-1; the D gene is possibly TRBD1 (5 bases). CDR3 length equals 14 residues. Germline V gives CDR1 SEHNR, CDR2 FQNEAQ (reference sequence). V was clipped by 2 bases and J by 5 bases, with 12 bases between them.

This rearrangement joins TRBV15 to TRBJ2-4; 14 positions agree with TRBD2. Germline V gives CDR1 LNHNV, CDR2 YYDKDF (reference sequence). V lost 1 base and J lost 8; bases outside the gene matches: 4. CDR3 length: 16 residues. The CDR3 region is CATSRGAGLAGDIQYF. CDR3 nucleotides: TGTGCCACCAGCAGAGGGGCGGGACTAGCGGGAGACATTCAGTACTTC.

V is TRBV23-1 and J is TRBJ2-2; unclear D gene. TRBV23-1 qualifies as an ORF whose function is uncertain. Trimming removed 11 bases at V and 4 bases at J, with 23 bases between. The CDR3 sequence is 16 residues long. For the CDR3, the DNA is TGCGCCGACCGAAAACGCATAGACACGTCCACCGGGGAGCTGTTTTTT. Translation: CADRKRIDTSTGELFF.

V gene TRBV27 combines with J gene TRBJ2-5; 12 positions match TRBD1. The trim removed 4 bases at V and 4 bases at J, leaving 4 bases unmatched. Per the germline V gene, CDR1 is MNHEY and CDR2 is SMNVEV (reference sequence). The CDR3 covers 15 residues. The CDR3 loop is CASSSGTGGRETQYF. Written as DNA, the CDR3 is TGTGCCAGCAGTTCTGGGACAGGGGGCCGAGAGACCCAGTACTTC.

This rearrangement joins TRBV28 to TRBJ2-7; the D gene is possibly TRBD2 (5 bases). Germline CDR1 and CDR2: MDHEN and SYDVKM. The V end was cut by 7 bases, the J end by 0 bases, with 16 bases between. The CDR3 is 15 residues long. CDR3 sequence reads: CASNGVALNSYEQYF. DNA for the CDR3: TGTGCCAGCAACGGGGTAGCGCTTAACTCCTACGAGCAGTACTTC.

The rearrangement links TRBV2 to TRBJ1-2; a weak D match, TRBD1 (6 bases). Germline CDR1 reads SNHLY; CDR2 reads FYNNEI. The length of the CDR3 is 14 residues. The V gene lost 1 base and the J gene lost 5 bases, with 11 bases spanning the gap. The DNA for the CDR3 is TGTGCCAGCAGTGAAGGGCAGGGGAAGTATGGCTACACCTTC. It is translated as CASSEGQGKYGYTF.

The chain couples TRBV6-5 to TRBJ1-1, with 7 bases fitting TRBD1. Germline loops: CDR1 MNHEY, CDR2 SVGAGI. The CDR3 totals 13 residues. Unmatched junction bases numbered 6, after V lost 8 bases and J lost 3 bases. The CDR3, as DNA: TGTGCCAGCCATGACAGGGTATACACTGAAGCTTTCTTT. The encoded protein is CASHDRVYTEAFF.

On this clone itself: Germline is not matched at one junction end, which may reflect a read error. The chain carries TRBV6-5 and TRBJ1-6; 11 bases match TRBD1. The germline V gene has CDR1 MNHEY and CDR2 SVGAGI. The CDR3 covers 15 residues. The chain's CDR3 is CASSYGTGGNSPPHF. As DNA, the CDR3 is TGTGCCAGCAGTTACGGGACAGGGGGAAATTCACCCCCCCACTTT.

V and J are TRBV6-4 and TRBJ2-3; D may be TRBD2 (6 bases). V gave up 2 bases and J gave up 0 bases, with 6 bases separating them. From germline, CDR1 is MRHNA and CDR2 SNTAGT. The CDR3 contains 14 residues. The CDR3 bases are TGTGCCAGCAGTGACGGGACTAGCACAGATACGCAGTATTTT. As protein: CASSDGTSTDTQYF.